This record looks at one TCR beta chain sequence and its context. The V end lost 2 bases, the J end lost 5 bases, and 9 bases lay between the germline ends. CDR3 length equals 12 residues. Germline V gives CDR1 GTSNPN, CDR2 SVGIG (reference sequence). Only in-frame clones appear in the TCRdb table, and some are missing; sequencing was by immunoSEQ multiplex PCR. Of some 45,000 clones in the sample, about 88% were seen once. These data are taken from a study of ipilimumab plus nivolumab after autologous stem cell transplantation. Sequenced material: PBMCs, taken in a trial of ipilimumab plus nivolumab as post-transplant consolidation. The clonotype was recovered from a male donor with multiple myeloma. This chain connects TRBV30 to TRBJ1-2; a possible D gene is TRBD1 (5 bases). CDR3 coding DNA: TGTGCCTGGAGTCTAACAGGATATGGCTACACCTTC. Protein product: CAWSLTGYGYTF. Full variable domain (missing parts from reference TRBV30 and TRBJ1-2): SQTIHQWPATLVQPVGSPLSLECTVEGTSNPNLYWYRQAAGRGLQLLFYSVGIGQISSEVPQNLSASRPQDRQFILSSKKLLLSDSGFYLCAWSLTGYGYTFGSGTRLTVV.